This T cell receptor beta chain was sequenced for a study of blood T cell repertoires in COVID-19. Study in general: Sites across the United States, Italy and Spain contributed samples from acute and convalescent COVID-19.

Those who participated ranged in age from about 18 to 89 years and resided in about two dozen US areas. Germline V gives CDR1 MNHEY, CDR2 SMNVEV (reference sequence). Losses at the gene ends were 2 bases for V and 6 bases for J; bases not matched to a gene: 18. The CDR3 extends over 19 amino acids. The protocol was immunoSEQ multiplex PCR, while the TCRdb copy is restricted to in-frame clones and leaves out a portion. Of 250,000 to 350,000 clones in the sample, 90% were seen once. The specimen sequenced was PBMCs or T cells enriched from blood (not recorded which). The chain recombines TRBV27 with TRBJ2-1; 8 bases are a match to TRBD2. The receptor comes from a woman under 30 with acute COVID-19. CDR3 in amino acids: CASSLGSGNSRAIGNEQFF. The CDR3 bases are TGTGCCAGCAGTTTAGGTAGCGGGAATTCTCGGGCGATAGGCAATGAGCAGTTCTTC.